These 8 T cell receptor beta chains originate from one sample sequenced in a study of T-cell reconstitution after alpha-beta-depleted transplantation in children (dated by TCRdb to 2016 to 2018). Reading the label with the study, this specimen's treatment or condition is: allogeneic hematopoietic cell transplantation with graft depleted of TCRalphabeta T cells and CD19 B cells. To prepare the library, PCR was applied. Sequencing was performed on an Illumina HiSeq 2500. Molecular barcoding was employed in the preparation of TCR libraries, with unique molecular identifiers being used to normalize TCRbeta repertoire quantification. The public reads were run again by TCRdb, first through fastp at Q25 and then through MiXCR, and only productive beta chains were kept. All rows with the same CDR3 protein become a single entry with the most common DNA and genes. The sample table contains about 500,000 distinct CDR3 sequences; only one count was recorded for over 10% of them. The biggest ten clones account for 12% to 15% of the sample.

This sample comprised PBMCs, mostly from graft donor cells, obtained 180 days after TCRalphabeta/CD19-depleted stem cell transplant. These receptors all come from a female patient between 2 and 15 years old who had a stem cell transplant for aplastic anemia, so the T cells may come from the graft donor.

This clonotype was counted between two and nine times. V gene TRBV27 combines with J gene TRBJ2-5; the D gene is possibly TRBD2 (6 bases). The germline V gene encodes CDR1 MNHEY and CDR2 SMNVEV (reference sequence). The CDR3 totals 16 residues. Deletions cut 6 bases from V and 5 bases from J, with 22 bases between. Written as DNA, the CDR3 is TGTGCCAGCAGCAGGAGACGACTAGTGGAGGGGGAGACCCAGTACTTC. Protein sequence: CASSRRRLVEGETQYF.

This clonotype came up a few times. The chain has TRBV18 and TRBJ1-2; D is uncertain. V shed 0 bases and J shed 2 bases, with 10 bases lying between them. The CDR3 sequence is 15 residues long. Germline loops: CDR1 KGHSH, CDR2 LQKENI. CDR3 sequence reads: CASSPPMVRNYGYTF. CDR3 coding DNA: TGTGCCAGCTCACCACCGATGGTCAGAAACTATGGCTACACCTTC.

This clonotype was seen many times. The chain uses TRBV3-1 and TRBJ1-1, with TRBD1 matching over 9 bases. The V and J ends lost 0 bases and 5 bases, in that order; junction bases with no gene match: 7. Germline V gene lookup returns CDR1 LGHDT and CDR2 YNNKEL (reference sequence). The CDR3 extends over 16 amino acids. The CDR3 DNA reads TGTGCCAGCAGCCAAGATCAGGGACAGGGAGGAACTGAAGCTTTCTTT. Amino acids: CASSQDQGQGGTEAFF.

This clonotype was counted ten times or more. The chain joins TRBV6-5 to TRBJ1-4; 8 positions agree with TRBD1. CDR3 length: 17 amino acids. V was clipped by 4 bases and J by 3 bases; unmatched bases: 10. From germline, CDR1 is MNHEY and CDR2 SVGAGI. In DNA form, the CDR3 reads TGTGCCAGCAGTTCCCGGAGGTTGGACAGGGCTAATGAAAAACTGTTTTTT. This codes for CASSSRRLDRANEKLFF.

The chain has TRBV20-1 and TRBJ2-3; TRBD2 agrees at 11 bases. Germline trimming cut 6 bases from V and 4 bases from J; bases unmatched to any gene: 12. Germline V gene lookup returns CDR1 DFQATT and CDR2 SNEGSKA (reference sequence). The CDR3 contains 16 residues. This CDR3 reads CSAIPGLAGSPDTQYF. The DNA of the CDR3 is TGCAGTGCCATTCCCGGACTAGCGGGCAGCCCAGATACGCAGTATTTT.

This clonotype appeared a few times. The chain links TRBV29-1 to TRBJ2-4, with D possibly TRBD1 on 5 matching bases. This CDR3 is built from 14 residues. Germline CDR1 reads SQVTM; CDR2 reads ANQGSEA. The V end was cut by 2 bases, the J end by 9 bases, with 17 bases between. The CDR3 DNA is TGCAGCGTTGAACTGTGGCAGGGCCTTCGCATTCAGTACTTC. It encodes CSVELWQGLRIQYF.

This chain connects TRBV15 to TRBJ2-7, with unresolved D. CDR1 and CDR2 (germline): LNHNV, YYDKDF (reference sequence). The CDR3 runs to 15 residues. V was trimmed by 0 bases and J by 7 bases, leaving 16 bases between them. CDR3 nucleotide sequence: TGTGCCACCAGCAGAGATTCGACTCTTCTAGGGGAGCAGTACGTC. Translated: CATSRDSTLLGEQYV.

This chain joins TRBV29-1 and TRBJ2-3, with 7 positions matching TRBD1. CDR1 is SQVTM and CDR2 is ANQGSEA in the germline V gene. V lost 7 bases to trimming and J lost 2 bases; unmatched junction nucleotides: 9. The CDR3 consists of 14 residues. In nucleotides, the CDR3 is TGCAGCGCGGGCCGGGACAGCCACACAGATACGCAGTATTTT. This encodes CSAGRDSHTDTQYF.